Following are 18 T cell receptor beta chains from one sample sequenced in a study of control samples from healthy donors and cancer patients. Using immunoSEQ multiplex PCR, the repertoire was profiled, and TCRdb retains in-frame clones only, with some absent. The sample includes 120,000 or so clones, approximately 95% of them seen just once. Sequenced input: blood. These receptor sequences come from a man in his thirties or forties in good health.

This sequence joins TRBV30 and TRBJ1-1; no firm D call. This CDR3 spans 13 amino acids. V gave up 0 bases and J gave up 0 bases, with 5 bases separating them. Germline lookup yields CDR1 GTSNPN and CDR2 SVGIG (reference sequence). This CDR3 reads CAWSVSLNTEAFF. In DNA form, the CDR3 reads TGTGCCTGGAGTGTTTCTCTGAACACTGAAGCTTTCTTT.

This chain connects TRBV4-3 to TRBJ2-7, with unresolved D. The CDR3 contains 12 residues. Trimming cost V 1 base and J 6 bases, with 7 bases left between them. Germline CDR1 reads LGHNA; CDR2 reads YSLEER. The CDR3: CASSQGGSEQYF. The CDR3 DNA is TGCGCCAGCAGCCAAGGGGGATCCGAGCAGTACTTC.

The chain uses TRBV5-6 and TRBJ2-7; possibly TRBD1 or TRBD2 for D (5 bases each). CDR1 and CDR2 (germline): SGHDT, YYEEEE. The CDR3 is 12 residues long. Between the trimmed V and J ends, which lost 5 bases and 4 bases, there was a span of 10 bases. Here the CDR3 DNA reads TGTGCCAGCAGGCGTTGGGGGTACGAGCAGTACTTC. Protein sequence: CASRRWGYEQYF.

This chain uses TRBV10-1 with TRBJ2-2; tentative D call: TRBD1 (5 bases). The CDR3 is made up of 13 amino acids. The V gene lost 3 bases and the J gene lost 6 bases, with 8 bases spanning the gap. CDR1 is WNHNN and CDR2 is SYGVQD in the germline V gene (reference sequence). CDR3 amino acids: CASSEQAAGELFF. CDR3 DNA sequence: TGCGCCAGCAGTGAACAGGCGGCCGGGGAGCTGTTTTTT.

This clone was detected only once. J is TRBJ1-2 and V is TRBV6-4; D is unclear. The CDR3 consists of 13 residues. Germline lookup yields CDR1 MRHNA and CDR2 SNTAGT. Trimming stripped 2 bases from V and 4 bases from J, with 8 bases between. Here the CDR3 reads CASSDRASYGYTF. In DNA form, the CDR3 reads TGTGCCAGCAGTGACAGGGCTAGCTATGGCTACACCTTC.

The chain recombines TRBV6-6 with TRBJ1-1; D is uncertain. There are 13 residues in the CDR3. V lost 10 bases and J lost 1, with 13 bases in between. CDR1 is MNHNY and CDR2 is SVGAGI in the germline V gene (reference sequence). The CDR3 coding sequence is TGTGCCACCGAGAGGGTAAGGAACACTGAAGCTTTCTTT. Amino acid sequence: CATERVRNTEAFF.

V is TRBV10-2 and J is TRBJ2-5, with D maybe TRBD2 (5 bases). Germline assignment: CDR1 WSHSY and CDR2 SAAADI. Between the trimmed V and J ends, which lost 11 bases and 5 bases, there was a span of 24 bases. The CDR3 is 15 amino acids. CDR3 coding DNA: TGCGCCTCCAACCCCACCCAGGCCCCGGGGGAGACCCAGTACTTC. Protein: CASNPTQAPGETQYF.

The rearrangement uses TRBV6-5 and TRBJ1-2; D call uncertain. The V end lost 5 bases, the J end lost 0 bases, and 10 bases lay between the germline ends. This CDR3 has 14 residues. Germline V gene lookup returns CDR1 MNHEY and CDR2 SVGAGI. The CDR3 loop reads CASSLQPTNYGYTF. The CDR3 DNA is TGTGCCAGCAGTCTACAGCCCACTAACTATGGCTACACCTTC.

Written as DNA, the CDR3 is TGCGCCAGCAGCTTGGTAGTAAGGAGTTATTCACCCCTCCACTTT. Translated, it gives CASSLVVRSYSPLHF. This chain joins TRBV5-1 and TRBJ1-6; unclear D gene. This CDR3 is 15 amino acids long. Germline lookup yields CDR1 SGHRS and CDR2 YFSETQ. Trimming stripped 0 bases from V and 8 bases from J, with 12 bases between. The full variable domain, completed using reference TRBV5-1 and TRBJ1-6, is KAGVTQTPRYLIKTRGQQVTLSCSPISGHRSVSWYQQTPGQGLQFLFEYFSETQRNKGNFPGRFSGRQFSNSRSEMNVSTLELGDSALYLCASSLVVRSYSPLHFGNGTRLTVT.

This chain joins TRBV6-1 and TRBJ1-6; the match to TRBD1 covers 10 bases. Germline V gives CDR1 MNHNS, CDR2 SASEGT. The CDR3 runs to 17 residues. V was pared by 3 bases and J by 7 bases, with 9 bases of the junction left unmatched. As DNA, the CDR3 is TGTGCCAGCAGTGACCCCGGGACAGGGGATGGGAATTCACCCCTCCACTTT. Translation gives CASSDPGTGDGNSPLHF.

The V call is TRBV4-3, the J call TRBJ2-1; D gene uncertain. The ends were cut back, 4 bases at V and 0 bases at J, with 13 bases in the middle. Germline CDR1 is LGHNA and CDR2 is YSLEER. The CDR3 has 16 amino acids. CDR3 protein: CASSPSELGSYNEQFF. The CDR3, as DNA: TGCGCCAGCAGCCCCTCGGAGTTAGGCTCCTACAATGAGCAGTTCTTC.

This chain uses TRBV7-8 with TRBJ1-5, with a possible D match to TRBD1 (5 bases). CDR3 length: 16 amino acids. Germline CDR1 is SGHVS and CDR2 is FQNEAQ. V dropped 5 bases and J dropped 2 bases, with 16 bases sitting between them. CDR3 protein: CASSHRDGVGNQPQHF. The CDR3 bases are TGTGCCAGCAGCCACCGGGACGGGGTCGGCAATCAGCCCCAGCATTTT.

Comments on this clone: Different DNA sequences within this sample yield the same CDR3. The V gene is TRBV6-5, the J gene TRBJ1-1; the match to TRBD1 covers 8 bases. The germline CDR1 and CDR2 sequences are MNHEY and SVGAGI. V gave up 2 bases and J gave up 0 bases; unmatched junction bases: 2. The CDR3 is 15 residues long. CDR3 loop: CASSYQGQVNTEAFF. DNA of the CDR3: TGTGCCAGCAGTTACCAGGGACAGGTGAACACTGAAGCTTTCTTT.

The J gene is TRBJ1-2, the V gene TRBV18; 7 positions agree with TRBD1. The CDR3 length is 13 residues. V gave up 4 bases and J gave up 4 bases; unmatched junction bases: 3. Germline V gene lookup returns CDR1 KGHSH and CDR2 LQKENI. CDR3 bases: TGTGCCAGCTCACAGGGACAGTTCTATGGCTACACCTTC. Translating it yields CASSQGQFYGYTF.

This rearrangement joins TRBV6-5 to TRBJ1-5; no definite D call. CDR3 length: 13 amino acids. V was trimmed by 8 bases and J by 5 bases, leaving 13 bases between them. Germline CDR1 and CDR2: MNHEY and SVGAGI. In nucleotides, the CDR3 is TGTGCCAGCGCGGTGGACTTTGATCAGCCCCAGCATTTT. This encodes CASAVDFDQPQHF.

The J gene is TRBJ2-3, the V gene TRBV7-2, with 7 bases fitting TRBD2. V lost 4 bases and J lost 2; bases outside the gene matches: 3. The CDR3 covers 14 residues. Germline V lookup: CDR1 SGHTA, CDR2 FQGNSA. The CDR3 region has the DNA TGTGCCAGCAGCTCGGGGGGATCCACAGATACGCAGTATTTT. Translating gives CASSSGGSTDTQYF.

This clone was counted a single time. The J gene is TRBJ2-2, the V gene TRBV9, with 10 bases that match TRBD1. CDR3 length: 14 residues. The trim removed 3 bases at V and 6 bases at J, leaving 2 bases unmatched. Germline CDR1 and CDR2: SGDLS and YYNGEE. The CDR3 sequence is CASSGTGGAGELFF. CDR3 bases: TGTGCCAGCAGCGGGACAGGGGGTGCCGGGGAGCTGTTTTTT.

The chain employs TRBV7-6 and TRBJ2-7; 7 bases map to TRBD1. The CDR3 consists of 17 residues. Germline V CDR1 and CDR2: SGHVS, FNYEAQ. Germline trimming cut 3 bases from V and 3 bases from J; bases unmatched to any gene: 14. CDR3 sequence: CASSFAMHRDSGYEQYF. CDR3 nucleotides: TGTGCCAGCAGCTTCGCGATGCACCGGGACAGTGGCTACGAGCAGTACTTC.